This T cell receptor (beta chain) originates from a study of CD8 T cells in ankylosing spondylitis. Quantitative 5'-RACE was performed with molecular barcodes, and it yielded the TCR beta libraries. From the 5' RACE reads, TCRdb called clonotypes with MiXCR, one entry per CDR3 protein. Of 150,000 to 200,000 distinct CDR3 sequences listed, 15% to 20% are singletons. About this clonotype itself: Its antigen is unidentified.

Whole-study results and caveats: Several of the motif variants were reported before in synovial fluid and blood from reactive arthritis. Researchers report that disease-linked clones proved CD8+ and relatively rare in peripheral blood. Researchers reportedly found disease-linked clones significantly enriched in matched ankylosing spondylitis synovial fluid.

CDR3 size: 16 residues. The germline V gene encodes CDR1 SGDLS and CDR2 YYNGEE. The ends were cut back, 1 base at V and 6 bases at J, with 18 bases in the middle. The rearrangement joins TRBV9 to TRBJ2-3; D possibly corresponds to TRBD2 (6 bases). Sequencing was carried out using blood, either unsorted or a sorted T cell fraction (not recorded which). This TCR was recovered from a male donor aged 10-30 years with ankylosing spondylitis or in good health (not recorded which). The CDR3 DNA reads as TGTGCCAGCAGCGTATTGGCTAGCGACCTTTTCGATACGCAGTATTTT. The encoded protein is CASSVLASDLFDTQYF.